What follows is one TCR beta chain and its context. The record originates from a study of T cells in Graves' hyperthyroidism and ophthalmopathy. Amplification yielded TCR beta CDR3 regions, with RNA transcripts as the source. The HTBI primer set was used in a first-round RT-PCR of the TCR CDR3. MiXCR was run by TCRdb on the multiplex PCR reads, yielding one entry per CDR3 protein. The repertoire holds some 270,000 distinct CDR3 sequences, with around 15% as singletons. V trimming: 3 bases; J trimming: 11 bases; junction bases outside the gene matches: 14. In germline, CDR1 is MNHEY, CDR2 SVGAGI. CDR3 size: 15 residues. Not enrolled were patients with uncontrolled infection, other autoimmune disease, pregnancy or lactation.

The sequenced sample consisted of blood. This rearrangement joins TRBV6-5 to TRBJ1-1; 8 bases fit TRBD1. The TCR comes from a woman between 40 and 55 years old with Graves' hyperthyroidism. The CDR3 spells CASSYSIGTGASAFF. Written as DNA, the CDR3 is TGTGCCAGCAGTTATTCTATCGGGACAGGCGCTTCGGCTTTCTTT.